Listed below are T cell receptor beta chains from one sample, sequenced in a study of blood T cells in healthy people across ages. TCRdb passed the 5' RACE reads through MiXCR, listing each CDR3 protein once. Found here are about 1.6 million distinct CDR3 sequences, 30% to 35% of them singletons; the top ten hold about 10%. The sequenced sample was blood. All receptors come from a young woman in good health. The CDR3 runs from the conserved cysteine through the conserved F or W. The order of the fields is V gene, J gene, D gene, clone size, CDR3 protein, CDR3 DNA. The D gene is left open where the match is weak. The listing skips clone size in some rows; elsewhere it reads once, few, many or a size class.

TRBV20-1,TRBJ2-4,TRBD2,.,CSAQRGGPKDIRYF,TGCAGTGCCCAGCGGGGCGGACCGAAGGACATTCGGTACTTC
TRBV3-1,TRBJ2-3,.,.,CASSQRELAQYF,TGTGCCAGCAGCCAACGGGAGTTGGCGCAGTATTTT
TRBV28,TRBJ2-4,TRBD2,.,CASSQKIASGSERNIQYF,TGTGCCAGCAGCCAAAAAATAGCTAGCGGGAGTGAGAGGAACATTCAGTACTTC
TRBV2,TRBJ2-3,.,.,CASRGGTVTDTQYF,TGTGCCAGCAGGGGTGGGACTGTTACAGATACGCAGTATTTT
TRBV4-1,TRBJ2-1,.,few,CASSYALRDNEQFF,TGCGCCAGCAGCTACGCTCTCAGGGACAATGAGCAGTTCTTC
TRBV3-1,TRBJ1-2,TRBD1,.,CASSQDGDRGDGYTF,TGTGCCAGCAGCCAAGATGGGGACAGGGGGGATGGCTACACCTTC
TRBV29-1,TRBJ2-1,.,.,CSVKGRGSYNEQFF,TGCAGCGTTAAAGGAAGGGGCTCCTACAATGAGCAGTTCTTC
TRBV20-1,TRBJ2-6,.,.,CSAPANVLTF,TGCAGCGCTCCCGCCAACGTCCTGACTTTC
TRBV11-2,TRBJ1-5,.,.,CASSLGNRPNQPQHF,TGTGCCAGCAGCTTAGGAAATAGGCCCAATCAGCCCCAGCATTTT
TRBV20-1,TRBJ2-7,.,few,CSASGVRAEQYF,TGCAGTGCTAGCGGGGTTCGAGCCGAGCAGTACTTC
TRBV6-1,TRBJ2-1,TRBD2,.,CASREILGLAGVYLSYNEQFF,TGTGCCAGCAGAGAGATATTAGGACTAGCGGGAGTTTACCTCTCCTACAATGAGCAGTTCTTC
TRBV4-1,TRBJ1-2,TRBD1,many,CASSQQTGGLGYGYTF,TGCGCCAGCAGCCAGCAGACAGGGGGTCTTGGCTATGGCTACACCTTC